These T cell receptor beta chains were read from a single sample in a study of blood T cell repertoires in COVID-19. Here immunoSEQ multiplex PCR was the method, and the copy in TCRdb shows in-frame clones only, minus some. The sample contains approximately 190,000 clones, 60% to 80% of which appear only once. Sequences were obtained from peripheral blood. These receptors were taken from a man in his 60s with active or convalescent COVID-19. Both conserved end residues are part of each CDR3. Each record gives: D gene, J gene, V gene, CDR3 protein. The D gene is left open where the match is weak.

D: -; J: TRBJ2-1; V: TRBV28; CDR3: CASRPPEGNEQFF
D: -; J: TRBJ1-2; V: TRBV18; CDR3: CASSDLLGGSYGYTF
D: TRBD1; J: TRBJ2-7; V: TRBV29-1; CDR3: CSVDRQGTYEQYF
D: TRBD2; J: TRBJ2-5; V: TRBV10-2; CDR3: CASSESGTSYRETQYF
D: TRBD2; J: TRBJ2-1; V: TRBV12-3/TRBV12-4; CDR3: CASRRTSNHEQFF
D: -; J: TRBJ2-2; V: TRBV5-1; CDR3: CASSPTTRTANTGELFF
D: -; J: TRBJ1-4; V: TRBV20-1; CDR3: CSASSGGGEKLFF
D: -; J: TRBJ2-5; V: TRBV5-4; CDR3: CASSRDIQQAETQYF
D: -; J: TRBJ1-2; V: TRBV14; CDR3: CASSQDTYYGYTF
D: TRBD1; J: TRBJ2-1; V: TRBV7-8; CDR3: CASSPRLGQGHNEQFF
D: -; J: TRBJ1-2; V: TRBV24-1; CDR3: CATSGRGYGYTF
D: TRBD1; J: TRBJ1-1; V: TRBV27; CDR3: CASSAPGQGYTEAFF
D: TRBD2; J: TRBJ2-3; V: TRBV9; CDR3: CASSGGLAGTIDTQYF
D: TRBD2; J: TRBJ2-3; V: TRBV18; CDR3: CASSPIPLAGTGESTDTQYF
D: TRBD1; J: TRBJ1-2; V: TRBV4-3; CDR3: CASSQEQGAANYGYTF
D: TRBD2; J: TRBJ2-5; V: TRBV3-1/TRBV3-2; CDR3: CASSHDRTSGRETQYF
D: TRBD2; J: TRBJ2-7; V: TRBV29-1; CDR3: CSVDSSASGTYEQYF
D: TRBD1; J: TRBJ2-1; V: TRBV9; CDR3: CASSAGQGAGEQFF
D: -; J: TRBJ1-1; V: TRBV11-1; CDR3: CASSLVRGTEAFF
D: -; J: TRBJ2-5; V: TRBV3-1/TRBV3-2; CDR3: CASSQEGGTDQETQYF
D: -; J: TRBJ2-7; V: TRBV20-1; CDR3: CSASAVSYEQYF
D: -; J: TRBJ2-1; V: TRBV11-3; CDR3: CASSLGTGSYNEQFF
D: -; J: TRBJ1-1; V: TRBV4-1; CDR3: CASSQDGVGGEAFF
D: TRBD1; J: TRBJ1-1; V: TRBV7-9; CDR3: CASSAWDRGNTEAFF
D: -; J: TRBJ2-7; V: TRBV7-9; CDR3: CASSLSATGDEQYF
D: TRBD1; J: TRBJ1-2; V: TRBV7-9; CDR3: CASSAGQGANYGYTF
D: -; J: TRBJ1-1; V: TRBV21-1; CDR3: CASSKVRGGTEAFF
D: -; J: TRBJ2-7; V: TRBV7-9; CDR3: CASSLVRNGREDTYEQYF
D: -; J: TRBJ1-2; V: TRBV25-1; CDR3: CASSDPSGGVDGYTF
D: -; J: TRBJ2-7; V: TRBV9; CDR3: CASSAGGGLSYEQYF
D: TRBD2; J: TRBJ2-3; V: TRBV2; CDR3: CASSDSSGSTDTQYF
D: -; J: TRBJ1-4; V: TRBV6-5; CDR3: CASSGGRNNEKLFF
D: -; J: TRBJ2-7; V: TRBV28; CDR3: CASSWVRAYEQYF
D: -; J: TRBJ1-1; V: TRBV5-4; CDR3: CASTTQTGGSTEAFF
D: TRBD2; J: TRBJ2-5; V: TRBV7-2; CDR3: CASSQSGGETQYF
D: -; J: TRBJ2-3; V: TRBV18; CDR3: CASLPGPAATDTQYF
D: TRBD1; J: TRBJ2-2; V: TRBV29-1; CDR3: CSWVGGGTGELFF
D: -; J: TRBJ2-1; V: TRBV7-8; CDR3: CASSVGLDSKQFF
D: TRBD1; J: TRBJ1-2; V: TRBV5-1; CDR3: CASRHGQGRRDYGYTF
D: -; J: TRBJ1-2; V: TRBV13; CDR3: CASSGGNYGYTF
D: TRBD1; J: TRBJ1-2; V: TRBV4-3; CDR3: CASSQRQGGSYGYTF
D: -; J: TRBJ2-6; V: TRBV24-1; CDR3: CATSARSGKRGSGANVLTF
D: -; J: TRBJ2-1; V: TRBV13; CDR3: CASRARNEQFF
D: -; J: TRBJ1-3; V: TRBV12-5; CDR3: CASGVTAGNTIYF
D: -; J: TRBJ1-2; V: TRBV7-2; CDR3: CASSPWGGNYGYTF
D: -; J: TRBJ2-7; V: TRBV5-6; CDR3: CASSLVRGGSYEQYF
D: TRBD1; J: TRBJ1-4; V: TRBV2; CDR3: CASRGDRGTTNEKLFF
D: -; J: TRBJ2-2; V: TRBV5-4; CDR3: CASSTGQTNTGELFF
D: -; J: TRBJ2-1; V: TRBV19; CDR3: CASSIGAIEQFF
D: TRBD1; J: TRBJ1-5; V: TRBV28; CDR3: CASSLFPGGSNQPQHF
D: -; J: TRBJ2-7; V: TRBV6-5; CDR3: CASIGGDSSSYEQYF
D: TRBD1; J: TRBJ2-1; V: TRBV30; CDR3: CAWTRTGYSEQFF